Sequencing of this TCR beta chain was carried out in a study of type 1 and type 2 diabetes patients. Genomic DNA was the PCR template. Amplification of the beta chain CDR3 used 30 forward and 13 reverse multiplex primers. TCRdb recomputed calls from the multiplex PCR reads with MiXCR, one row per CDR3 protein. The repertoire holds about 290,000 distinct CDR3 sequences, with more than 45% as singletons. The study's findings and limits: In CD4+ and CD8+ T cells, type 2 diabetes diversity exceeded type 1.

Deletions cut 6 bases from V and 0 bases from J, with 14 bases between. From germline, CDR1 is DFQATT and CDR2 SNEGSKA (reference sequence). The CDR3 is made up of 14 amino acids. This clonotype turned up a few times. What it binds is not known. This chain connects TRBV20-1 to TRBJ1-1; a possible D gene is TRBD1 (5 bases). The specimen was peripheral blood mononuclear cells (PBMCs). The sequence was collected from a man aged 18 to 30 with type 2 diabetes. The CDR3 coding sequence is TGCAGTGCACATCATTGGGGGTTGAACACTGAAGCTTTCTTT. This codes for CSAHHWGLNTEAFF.